The TCR beta chain described here comes from a study of T-cell memory formation after mild COVID-19. Constant-segment primers were used for 5'RACE, and the resulting TCR alpha and TCR beta cDNA libraries carried sample barcodes and UMIs. TCRdb called the 5' RACE reads again in MiXCR, with one record for every CDR3 protein. The table records approximately 190,000 distinct CDR3 sequences, roughly 18% of them present only once. The CDR3 extends over 15 amino acids. Germline V gene sequence: CDR1 SGHDN, CDR2 FVKESK. Trimming stripped 2 bases from V and 3 bases from J, with 11 bases between. Findings of the study overall: Whereas later expanders leaned CD4+, clones contracting day 15 to 85 showed a balanced CD4/CD8 makeup. Among clones peaking at day 37 in the second wave, SARS-CoV-2 specificity remained unconfirmed. Researchers found some responding clones in pre-infection memory, a sign that cross-reactive memory joined.

The count of this clonotype is one. Its antigen is still unknown. The gene calls are TRBV14 and TRBJ2-4; D not resolved. The source material was PBMCs or a T cell subset sorted from them (not recorded which). The origin of this receptor is an adult woman who had mild COVID-19 (a few samples of this study predate the infection). Cell type and time point are not known. The CDR3 DNA sequence: TGTGCCAGCAGCCAATATCGGGTTGGCAAAAACATTCAGTACTTC. Encoded protein: CASSQYRVGKNIQYF. Together with reference TRBV14 and TRBJ2-4, the CDR3 gives the full variable domain: EAGVTQFPSHSVIEKGQTVTLRCDPISGHDNLYWYRRVMGKEIKFLLHFVKESKQDESGMPNNRFLAERTGGTYSTLKVQPAELEDSGVYFCASSQYRVGKNIQYFGAGTRLSVL.